This T cell receptor beta chain appears in the sequencing data of a study of cytomegalovirus exposure and HLA in healthy donors. The CDR3 has 15 residues. Trimming removed 1 base at V and 0 bases at J, with 10 bases between. Germline loops: CDR1 MNHNS, CDR2 SASEGT. The primer mix had 60 Vbeta and 13 Jbeta primers. Method: immunoSEQ multiplex PCR; TCRdb's copy keeps in-frame clones and lacks some. The sample yields roughly 120,000 clones, about 74% seen once. Sequenced material: PBMCs. The chain joins TRBV6-1 to TRBJ2-7; possible D gene TRBD1, 5 bases. The clonotype comes from a woman in her forties or fifties in good health and CMV-seropositive. DNA of the CDR3: TGTGCCAGCAGTGAAGGTTACAGGAGCTCCTACGAGCAGTACTTC. Translation gives CASSEGYRSSYEQYF.